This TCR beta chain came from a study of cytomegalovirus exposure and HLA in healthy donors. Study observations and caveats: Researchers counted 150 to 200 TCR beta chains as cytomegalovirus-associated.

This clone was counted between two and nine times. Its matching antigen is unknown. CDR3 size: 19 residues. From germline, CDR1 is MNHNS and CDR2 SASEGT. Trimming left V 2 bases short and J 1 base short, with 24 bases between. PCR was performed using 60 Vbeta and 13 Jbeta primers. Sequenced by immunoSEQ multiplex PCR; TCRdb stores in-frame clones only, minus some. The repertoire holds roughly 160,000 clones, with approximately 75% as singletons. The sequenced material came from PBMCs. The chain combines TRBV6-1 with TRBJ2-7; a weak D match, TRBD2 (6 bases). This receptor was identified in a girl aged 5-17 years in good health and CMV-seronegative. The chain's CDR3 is CASSEWGVPFSLGSYEQYF. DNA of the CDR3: TGTGCCAGCAGTGAATGGGGGGTACCTTTTTCACTGGGGTCCTACGAGCAGTACTTC.